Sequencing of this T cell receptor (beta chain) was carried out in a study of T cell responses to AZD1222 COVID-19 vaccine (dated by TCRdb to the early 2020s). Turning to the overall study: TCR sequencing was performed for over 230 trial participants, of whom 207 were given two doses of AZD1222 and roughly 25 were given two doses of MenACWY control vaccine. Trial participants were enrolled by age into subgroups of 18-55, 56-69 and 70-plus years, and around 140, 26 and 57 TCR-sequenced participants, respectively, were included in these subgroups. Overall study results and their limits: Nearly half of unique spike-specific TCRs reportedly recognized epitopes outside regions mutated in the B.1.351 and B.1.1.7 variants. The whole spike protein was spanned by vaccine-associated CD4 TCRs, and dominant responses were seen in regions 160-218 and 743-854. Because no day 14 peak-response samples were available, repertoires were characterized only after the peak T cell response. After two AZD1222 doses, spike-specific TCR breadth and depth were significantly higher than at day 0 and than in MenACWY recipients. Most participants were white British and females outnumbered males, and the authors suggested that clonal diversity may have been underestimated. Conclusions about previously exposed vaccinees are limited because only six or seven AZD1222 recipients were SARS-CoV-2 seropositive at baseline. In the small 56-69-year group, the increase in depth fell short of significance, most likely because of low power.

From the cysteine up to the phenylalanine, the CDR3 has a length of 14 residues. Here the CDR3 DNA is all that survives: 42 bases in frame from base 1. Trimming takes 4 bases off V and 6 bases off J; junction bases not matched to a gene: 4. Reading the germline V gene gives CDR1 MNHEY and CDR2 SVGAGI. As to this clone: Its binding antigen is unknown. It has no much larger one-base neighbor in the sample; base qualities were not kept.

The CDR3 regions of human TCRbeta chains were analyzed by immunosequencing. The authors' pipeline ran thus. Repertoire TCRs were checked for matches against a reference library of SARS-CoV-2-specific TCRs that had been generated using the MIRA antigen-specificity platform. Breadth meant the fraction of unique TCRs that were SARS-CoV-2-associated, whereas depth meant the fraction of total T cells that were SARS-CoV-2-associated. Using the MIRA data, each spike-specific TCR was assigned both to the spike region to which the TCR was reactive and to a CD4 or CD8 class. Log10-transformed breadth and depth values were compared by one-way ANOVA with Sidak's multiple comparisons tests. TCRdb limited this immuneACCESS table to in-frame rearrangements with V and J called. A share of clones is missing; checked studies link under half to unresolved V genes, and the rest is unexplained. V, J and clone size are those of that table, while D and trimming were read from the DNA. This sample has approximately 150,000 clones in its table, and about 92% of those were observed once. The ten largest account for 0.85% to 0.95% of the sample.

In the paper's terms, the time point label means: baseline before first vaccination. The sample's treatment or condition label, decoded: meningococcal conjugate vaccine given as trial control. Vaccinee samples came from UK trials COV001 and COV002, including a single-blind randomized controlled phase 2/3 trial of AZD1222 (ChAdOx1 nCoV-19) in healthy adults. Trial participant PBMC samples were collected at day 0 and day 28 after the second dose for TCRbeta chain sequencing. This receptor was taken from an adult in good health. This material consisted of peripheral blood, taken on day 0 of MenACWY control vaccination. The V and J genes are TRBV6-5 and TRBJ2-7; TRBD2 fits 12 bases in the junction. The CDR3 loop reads CASSWTSGIPEQYF. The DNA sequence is TGTGCCAGCAGTTGGACTAGCGGGATCCCCGAGCAGTACTTC.